Listed here are 29 T cell receptor beta chains from one sample, sequenced in a study of T cell responses to AZD1222 COVID-19 vaccine. Some clones are missing from TCRdb's copy, which holds only in-frame ones; the method was immunoSEQ multiplex PCR. The table records around 120,000 clones, more than 70% of them present only once. Sequencing used peripheral blood, obtained 28 days after the second AZD1222 dose. The receptors originated from an adult who received the AZD1222 COVID-19 vaccine.

V and J are TRBV2 and TRBJ2-2, with TRBD1 as a possible D gene (5 bases). This CDR3 has 14 amino acids. The V and J ends lost 5 bases and 3 bases respectively, with 10 bases between them. Per germline, CDR1 SNHLY and CDR2 FYNNEI. CDR3 bases: TGTGCCAGCAGTCAGGACACTTACACCGGGGAGCTGTTTTTT. This gives the protein CASSQDTYTGELFF.

This chain uses TRBV4-3 with TRBJ1-2, with 9 bases matching TRBD1. There are 13 residues in the CDR3. V was clipped by 4 bases and J by 10 bases; unmatched bases: 7. Germline assignment: CDR1 LGHNA and CDR2 YSLEER. The DNA for the CDR3 is TGCGCCAGCAGCCTCAGACAGGGGGGAGACTACACCTTC. This gives the protein CASSLRQGGDYTF.

V usage is TRBV9 and J usage is TRBJ1-4; 7 nucleotides match TRBD1. V was pared by 3 bases and J by 5 bases, with 4 bases of the junction left unmatched. The CDR3 is 14 residues long. The germline V gene encodes CDR1 SGDLS and CDR2 YYNGEE. CDR3 sequence reads: CASSADRVNEKLFF. The CDR3 DNA is TGTGCCAGCAGCGCCGACAGGGTGAATGAAAAACTGTTTTTT.

V is TRBV19 and J is TRBJ1-5; D is unclear. V lost 1 base to trimming and J lost 3 bases, with 10 bases between them. This CDR3 comprises 15 residues. The germline V gene encodes CDR1 LNHDA and CDR2 SQIVND (reference sequence). In DNA form, the CDR3 reads TGTGCCAGTAGTATAGCAGTGTCAGTCAATCAGCCCCAGCATTTT. This sequence encodes CASSIAVSVNQPQHF.

As for this clone: Other DNA sequences in this specimen translate into the identical CDR3. V usage is TRBV9 and J usage is TRBJ2-7; tentatively, D is TRBD1 (6 bases). The germline V gene has CDR1 SGDLS and CDR2 YYNGEE. V dropped 2 bases and J dropped 6 bases, with 9 bases sitting between them. The CDR3 is 12 residues long. The CDR3 DNA sequence: TGTGCCAGCAGCGTCGGGACATCCGAGCAGTACTTC. Amino acid sequence: CASSVGTSEQYF.

This sequence joins TRBV6-6 and TRBJ1-2; D remains ambiguous. The germline V gene encodes CDR1 MNHNY and CDR2 SVGAGI (reference sequence). Trimming shortened V by 1 base and J by 7 bases, and 13 bases separated the two germline ends. This CDR3 is built from 14 residues. As DNA, the CDR3 is TGTGCCAGCAGTTACTTACAGTTAACCGGTGGCTACACCTTC. Translating gives CASSYLQLTGGYTF.

V and J are TRBV6-2 or TRBV6-3 and TRBJ1-1; D is ambiguous. V was cut by 4 bases and J by 3 bases, with 12 bases left in between. CDR3 size: 14 residues. Germline-derived CDR1 and CDR2 are MNHEY and SVGEGT. CDR3 loop: CASSLKAAYTEAFF. The CDR3 bases are TGTGCCAGCAGTTTAAAGGCCGCCTACACTGAAGCTTTCTTT.

The J gene is TRBJ1-2, the V gene TRBV27; 12 bases line up with TRBD1. The germline CDR1 and CDR2 sequences are MNHEY and SMNVEV (reference sequence). Trimming took 7 bases from V and 2 from J; bases not matched to a gene: 5. CDR3 size: 15 residues. Here the CDR3 reads CASTGTGGLNYGYTF. As DNA, the CDR3 is TGTGCCAGCACGGGGACAGGGGGCCTGAACTATGGCTACACCTTC.

This rearrangement joins TRBV15 to TRBJ1-1; the D is unclear. Germline V gene lookup returns CDR1 LNHNV and CDR2 YYDKDF (reference sequence). This CDR3 comprises 15 residues. V was pared by 2 bases and J by 1 base, with 11 bases between. The CDR3 is CATSRLGQPNTEAFF. CDR3 in DNA: TGTGCCACCAGCAGACTTGGGCAGCCGAACACTGAAGCTTTCTTT.

The chain carries TRBV7-3 and TRBJ2-3; D is possibly TRBD1 (5 bases). V lost 5 bases to trimming and J lost 5 bases, with 17 bases between them. There are 15 residues in the CDR3. From germline, CDR1 is SGHTA and CDR2 FQGTGA. CDR3: CASSQGGQKGDTQYF. The CDR3, as DNA: TGTGCCAGCAGCCAGGGTGGGCAGAAAGGAGATACGCAGTATTTT.

This rearrangement joins TRBV28 to TRBJ2-7; 10 bases map to TRBD1. The trim removed 2 bases at V and 2 bases at J, leaving 9 bases unmatched. The CDR3 sequence is 17 residues long. CDR1 MDHEN and CDR2 SYDVKM come from the germline V gene. CDR3 in amino acids: CASSLIGTGASPYEQYF. As DNA, the CDR3 is TGTGCCAGCAGTTTAATCGGGACAGGGGCCAGCCCCTACGAGCAGTACTTC.

The DNA for the CDR3 is TGTGCCACCAGTGACCCTTTCGGGGTCGGACAGGGGAGCACCGGGGAGCTGTTTTTT. Residues: CATSDPFGVGQGSTGELFF. This chain joins TRBV24-1 and TRBJ2-2, with TRBD1 matching over 9 bases. The CDR3 sequence is 19 residues long. Germline V gives CDR1 KGHDR, CDR2 SFDVKD. The junction had 15 bases not matched to a gene; V was cut back by 4 bases and J by 4 bases.

The chain employs TRBV20-1 and TRBJ1-6; no clear D gene. The CDR3 length is 15 residues. Germline V gene lookup returns CDR1 DFQATT and CDR2 SNEGSKA (reference sequence). Trimming left V 3 bases short and J 7 bases short, with 16 bases between. The CDR3 protein is CSASLGFQANSPLHF. The CDR3 region has the DNA TGCAGTGCTAGTTTGGGTTTTCAGGCAAATTCACCCCTCCACTTT.

The CDR3 DNA is TGTGCCAGCAGCTTAGATCCGGCGGGGAACACTGAAGCTTTCTTT. Its protein product is CASSLDPAGNTEAFF. V is TRBV11-2 and J is TRBJ1-1; D gene uncertain. The CDR3 spans 15 residues. Per the germline V gene, CDR1 is SGHAT and CDR2 is FQNNGV. Between the trimmed V and J ends, which lost 0 bases and 1 base, there was a span of 9 bases.

CDR3 nucleotide sequence: TGTGCCAGCAGTGACGGGGACACAGATACGCAGTATTTT. Its translation: CASSDGDTDTQYF. The rearrangement joins TRBV6-4 to TRBJ2-3, with D unclear. The V end lost 2 bases, the J end lost 2 bases, and 5 bases lay between the germline ends. The CDR3 extends over 13 amino acids. Germline CDR1 and CDR2: MRHNA and SNTAGT.

This chain joins TRBV7-9 and TRBJ1-5, with no clear D. Trimming took off 5 bases at V and 0 bases at J, with 11 bases between the two ends. CDR3 length: 15 amino acids. From germline, CDR1 is SEHNR and CDR2 FQNEAQ (reference sequence). The CDR3 DNA sequence: TGTGCCAGCAGCCCCCCGTCTTATAGCAATCAGCCCCAGCATTTT. Amino acid sequence: CASSPPSYSNQPQHF.

This chain joins TRBV29-1 and TRBJ1-2; D is uncertain. Looked up from germline, CDR1 is SQVTM and CDR2 is ANQGSEA. The germline V and J ends were trimmed by 3 bases and 4 bases, with 6 bases remaining between them. This CDR3 has 11 residues. The CDR3 DNA sequence: TGCAGCGTTGATGGCTCCTATGGCTACACCTTC. This translates into CSVDGSYGYTF.

V gene TRBV6-2 or TRBV6-3 combines with J gene TRBJ2-3; 10 bases align to TRBD2. The germline V gene encodes CDR1 MNHEY and CDR2 SVGEGT. J lost 7 bases, V lost 5 bases, and 12 bases had no gene match. The CDR3 loop spans 16 amino acids. CDR3 sequence reads: CASSPTSSGRRNTQYF. CDR3 coding DNA: TGTGCCAGCAGTCCCACTTCTAGCGGGAGAAGAAATACGCAGTATTTT.

The chain combines TRBV20-1 with TRBJ1-2; D is ambiguous. The CDR3 totals 11 residues. The ends were cut back, 6 bases at V and 2 bases at J, with 7 bases in the middle. CDR1 DFQATT and CDR2 SNEGSKA come from the germline V gene (reference sequence). In DNA, the CDR3 is TGCAGTGCCCGAGTCAACTATGGCTACACCTTC. Residues: CSARVNYGYTF.

The gene calls are TRBV29-1 and TRBJ2-1; 7 positions agree with TRBD1. CDR3 length: 12 residues. The trim removed 6 bases at V and 7 bases at J, leaving 6 bases unmatched. CDR1 is SQVTM and CDR2 is ANQGSEA in the germline V gene. The CDR3 is CSVGTVGNEQFF. The CDR3 region has the DNA TGCAGCGTAGGGACAGTAGGGAATGAGCAGTTCTTC.

The chain has TRBV4-1 and TRBJ2-3; possibly TRBD2 for D (6 bases). This CDR3 spans 16 amino acids. The germline CDR1 and CDR2 sequences are MGHRA and YSYEKL. Trimming took 1 base from V and 2 from J, leaving 13 bases between them. The CDR3 loop is CASSQVSGSATDTQYF. The CDR3 DNA follows: TGCGCCAGCAGCCAAGTTTCCGGGAGTGCCACAGATACGCAGTATTTT.

The chain uses TRBV11-3 and TRBJ2-2; 12 positions match TRBD2. V trimming: 5 bases; J trimming: 3 bases; junction bases outside the gene matches: 13. The CDR3 contains 19 residues. From germline, CDR1 is SGHNT and CDR2 YENEEA. The CDR3 is CASSTRLAGVTKDTGELFF. CDR3 nucleotides: TGTGCCAGCAGCACGCGACTAGCGGGAGTCACGAAGGACACCGGGGAGCTGTTTTTT.

This chain connects TRBV24-1 to TRBJ2-1; TRBD2 matches at 10 bases. Germline CDR1 and CDR2: KGHDR and SFDVKD. V shed 0 bases and J 6 bases; nucleotides not matched to a gene: 4. CDR3 length: 16 amino acids. The CDR3 bases are TGTGCCACCAGTGATTTGCGACTAGCGGGCTCCAATGAGCAGTTCTTC. It codes for CATSDLRLAGSNEQFF.

The V gene is TRBV18, the J gene TRBJ1-3; no definite D call. Germline CDR1 reads KGHSH; CDR2 reads LQKENI. V lost 3 bases, J lost 7 bases, and 19 bases lay in between. This CDR3 spans 16 amino acids. CDR3 protein: CASSPSGDPTLNTIYF. The CDR3 coding sequence is TGTGCCAGCTCACCCTCCGGTGATCCAACCCTCAACACCATATATTTT.

The CDR3 here is CSWPQTPSYEQYF. The CDR3 DNA follows: TGCAGCTGGCCCCAGACCCCTTCCTACGAGCAGTACTTC. This chain joins TRBV29-1 and TRBJ2-7; D uncertain. This CDR3 has 13 residues. V was cut by 8 bases and J by 1 base, with 15 bases left in between. The germline gives CDR1 SQVTM, CDR2 ANQGSEA.

Points on this clone: Other DNA sequences in the same sample also yield this CDR3. V and J are TRBV9 and TRBJ1-1; D call uncertain. Germline V gives CDR1 SGDLS, CDR2 YYNGEE. Trimming took 2 bases from V and 0 from J, leaving 5 bases between them. The CDR3 is 13 amino acids. The CDR3 nucleotides are TGTGCCAGCAGCGTGGATTTGAACACTGAAGCTTTCTTT. Its translation is CASSVDLNTEAFF.

This clone was counted once. This chain links TRBV30 with TRBJ1-2; 7 positions match TRBD1. The CDR3 is 14 residues long. Losses at the gene ends were 0 bases for V and 5 bases for J; bases not matched to a gene: 6. Germline CDR1 GTSNPN, CDR2 SVGIG (reference sequence). The CDR3 DNA is TGTGCCTGGAGTGTCTGGACAGGAACTTATGGCTACACCTTC. The encoded protein is CAWSVWTGTYGYTF.

The rearrangement links TRBV7-8 to TRBJ1-6; no clear D gene. This CDR3 is 16 amino acids long. Germline V gene data show CDR1 as SGHVS and CDR2 as FQNEAQ. V lost 5 bases to trimming and J lost 0 bases, with 11 bases between them. The CDR3 DNA reads TGTGCCAGCAGCACGAGAAGGAGCTCCTATAATTCACCCCTCCACTTT. Amino acid sequence: CASSTRRSSYNSPLHF.

The V and J genes are TRBV15 and TRBJ2-1; D not resolved. The CDR3 sequence is 13 residues long. Trimming pared 4 bases from V and 4 bases from J, leaving 8 bases between. The germline V gene has CDR1 LNHNV and CDR2 YYDKDF (reference sequence). The CDR3 sequence: CATSTRKYNEQFF. CDR3 coding DNA: TGTGCCACCAGCACCAGAAAGTACAATGAGCAGTTCTTC.